This T cell receptor (beta chain) was sequenced during a study of shared clonotypes between healthy human individuals. Overall study context: Plates per donor: three CD4 naive, three CD4 memory, two CD8 naive, one CD8 memory. Overall study findings and caveats: Sequencing depth was expected to influence donor clonotype sharing.

Trimming took 4 bases from V and 1 from J; bases not matched to a gene: 6. The CDR3 has 16 residues. Germline V CDR1 and CDR2: SGHRS, YFSETQ. Assay execution took place at the deep level. Produced via immunoSEQ multiplex PCR; TCRdb's table is partial and in-frame only. The sample lists roughly 1,100,000 clones; roughly 80% were seen once. Worth noting for this clone: Its antigen is still unknown.

The sample comprised memory CD4+ T cells sorted from blood. Subset specified: CD45RA-negative fraction. This clonotype was sampled from a young man in good health. The chain links TRBV5-1 to TRBJ2-3, with TRBD1 matching over 10 bases. In DNA form, the CDR3 reads TGCGCCAGCAGCGGGGGACAGGGGAGAGGCACAGATACGCAGTATTTT. Its translation is CASSGGQGRGTDTQYF.